These 30 T cell receptor beta chains share one sample of origin, sequenced in a study of spatial heterogeneity in lung cancer. Findings and limits, study-wide: In tumors, expanded intratumoral alpha and beta TCR counts tracked mutation counts.

Antigens for these TCRs are unknown. TCRdb re-analysed the 5' RACE reads in MiXCR, keeping a single row per CDR3 protein. The data hold 9,100 or so distinct CDR3 sequences, with about 54% observed a single time. The time point was: sample taken at primary tumor resection. Sequencing was performed on lung tumor tissue, taken at surgery. These receptors were collected from a female donor with early-stage non-small cell lung cancer.

On this clonotype: Within a library made for alpha chains, this beta chain is off target, and its count is uninformative. This chain uses TRBV30 with TRBJ2-7; maybe TRBD2 (8 bases). The V end was cut by 4 bases, the J end by 2 bases, with 18 bases between. Germline CDR1 and CDR2: GTSNPN and SVGIG (reference sequence). The CDR3 has 15 residues. The CDR3 DNA reads as TGTGCCTGGAAAGGGGGCCCGGGACTAGCCTACGAGCAGTACTTC. Protein product: CAWKGGPGLAYEQYF. Together with reference TRBV30 and TRBJ2-7, the CDR3 gives the full variable domain: SQTIHQWPATLVQPVGSPLSLECTVEGTSNPNLYWYRQAAGRGLQLLFYSVGIGQISSEVPQNLSASRPQDRQFILSSKKLLLSDSGFYLCAWKGGPGLAYEQYFGPGTRLTVT.

On this clonotype itself: The library was designed around alpha chains, so this beta chain is a stray read whose abundance carries little weight. The rearrangement joins TRBV7-2 to TRBJ1-2, with D unresolved. Germline V gene data show CDR1 as SGHTA and CDR2 as FQGNSA. The CDR3 is 14 residues long. V lost 2 bases and J 8 bases, leaving 15 bases between the germline ends. CDR3 sequence: CASSLQVENIGYTF. The CDR3, as DNA: TGTGCCAGCAGCTTACAGGTCGAGAATATCGGCTACACCTTC.

This clonotype showed up just a few times. This beta chain lies outside the target of a library built for alpha chains; its clone size means little. This chain links TRBV5-6 with TRBJ2-7; D possibly corresponds to TRBD1 (6 bases). This CDR3 contains 12 residues. Trimming took 4 bases from V and 7 from J, leaving 12 bases between them. CDR1 and CDR2 (germline): SGHDT, YYEEEE. This CDR3 is CASSQQGMEQYF. The CDR3 region has the DNA TGTGCCAGCAGCCAACAGGGTATGGAGCAGTACTTC.

As concerns this clonotype: Compared with germline, one end of the junction differs, possibly owing to a read error. This beta chain is a stray sequence in a library constructed for alpha chains; its clone size is not meaningful. The J gene is TRBJ2-1, the V gene TRBV20-1; 7 nucleotides line up with TRBD1. CDR3 size: 10 residues. CDR1 is DFQATT and CDR2 is SNEGSKA in the germline V gene (reference sequence). CDR3 loop: CSAETGSRVF. DNA for the CDR3: TGCAGTGCTGAGACAGGGTCTCGGGTCTTC.

This clonotype was recorded a few times. The library was prepared for alpha chains; this beta chain is a stray read, so its frequency means little. The chain uses TRBV20-1 and TRBJ1-2; D perhaps matches TRBD1 (5 bases). Trimming took off 6 bases at V and 7 bases at J, with 21 bases between the two ends. The germline V gene has CDR1 DFQATT and CDR2 SNEGSKA (reference sequence). This CDR3 region has 14 residues. The CDR3 sequence: CSAQPGPQRSGYTF. The CDR3 nucleotides are TGCAGTGCCCAGCCGGGACCTCAAAGGTCTGGCTACACCTTC.

This clonotype was recorded a few times. Since the library was made to target alpha chains, this beta chain is a stray read and its abundance is not meaningful. The chain recombines TRBV28 with TRBJ2-2, with D unclear. Germline values: CDR1 MDHEN, CDR2 SYDVKM. Trimming pared 3 bases from V and 3 bases from J, leaving 11 bases between. The CDR3 covers 15 residues. CDR3 coding DNA: TGTGCCAGCAGTTTCGCTGGGTATCACACCGGGGAGCTGTTTTTT. Amino acid sequence: CASSFAGYHTGELFF.

As concerns this clonotype: Since the library was made to target alpha chains, this beta chain is a stray read and its abundance is not meaningful. The CDR3 coding sequence is TGTGCCAGCAGCTTGTACCTTTATAATTCACCCCTCCACTTT. Amino acids: CASSLYLYNSPLHF. V usage is TRBV5-6 and J usage is TRBJ1-6; unclear D gene. Germline assignment: CDR1 SGHDT and CDR2 YYEEEE. This CDR3 has 14 residues. V was pared by 1 base and J by 4 bases, with 6 bases between.

Concerning this clonotype itself: In a library made to pick up alpha chains, this beta chain is a stray read with a size that means little. CDR3: CASSWRSHSGNTIYF. CDR3 sequence (DNA): TGTGCCAGCAGTTGGAGGTCCCACTCTGGAAACACCATATATTTT. The rearrangement uses TRBV12-3 or TRBV12-4 and TRBJ1-3; the D is unclear. The CDR3 totals 15 residues. V lost 4 bases and J lost 0, with 10 bases in between.

Concerning this clonotype itself: Being off target in a library aimed at alpha chains, this beta chain has a size of little meaning. This chain uses TRBV12-3 or TRBV12-4 with TRBJ2-1; unclear D gene. V was cut by 4 bases and J by 4 bases, with 14 bases left in between. This CDR3 spans 15 amino acids. The CDR3 sequence: CASSSPWANYNEQFF. Written as DNA, the CDR3 is TGTGCCAGCAGTTCCCCTTGGGCAAATTACAATGAGCAGTTCTTC.

Turning to this clonotype: The library was designed around alpha chains, so this beta chain is a stray read whose abundance carries little weight. The chain employs TRBV11-2 and TRBJ2-6; D call uncertain. Trimming removed 3 bases at V and 3 bases at J, with 6 bases between. Germline values: CDR1 SGHAT, CDR2 FQNNGV. The CDR3 has 14 residues. CDR3 DNA: TGTGCCAGCAGCTTCCCACTTGGGGCCAACGTCCTGACTTTC. Protein sequence: CASSFPLGANVLTF.

As regards this clonotype: This beta chain is an unintended read in a library built for alpha chains; its size means little. The genes are TRBV28 and TRBJ1-1; 7 nucleotides match TRBD1. From germline, CDR1 is MDHEN and CDR2 SYDVKM. There are 13 residues in the CDR3. V was clipped by 6 bases and J by 5 bases; unmatched bases: 6. DNA of the CDR3: TGTGCCAGCAGACTCCAGGGGGTTACTGAAGCTTTCTTT. This codes for CASRLQGVTEAFF. The full variable domain, its missing parts supplied by reference TRBV28 and TRBJ1-1, is DVKVTQSSRYLVKRTGEKVFLECVQDMDHENMFWYRQDPGLGLRLIYFSYDVKMKEKGDIPEGYSVSREKKERFSLILESASTNQTSMYLCASRLQGVTEAFFGQGTRLTVV.

In its sample, this clonotype was seen a few times. With the library built for alpha chains, this beta chain is off target and its frequency is not meaningful. The J gene is TRBJ2-1, the V gene TRBV7-3; no reliable D call. V dropped 4 bases and J dropped 5 bases, with 9 bases sitting between them. The CDR3 has 13 amino acids. Germline V gene sequence: CDR1 SGHTA, CDR2 FQGTGA. In DNA, the CDR3 is TGTGCCAGCAGCTCTGGGCCCAACAATGAGCAGTTCTTC. Amino acids: CASSSGPNNEQFF.

Worth noting for this clonotype: Within a library made for alpha chains, this beta chain is off target, and its count is uninformative. The CDR3 coding sequence is TGTGCCAGCAGTGAATATGGAACAAACAATGAGCAGTTCTTC. Translated: CASSEYGTNNEQFF. This chain joins TRBV25-1 and TRBJ2-1, with D unresolved. This CDR3 has 14 residues. Trimming left V 0 bases short and J 5 bases short, with 8 bases between. In germline, CDR1 is MGHDK, CDR2 SYGVNS.

This clonotype is categorized as medium-sized. Found in a library prepared for alpha chains, this beta chain is an off-target read, and its abundance has little meaning. Here the CDR3 DNA reads TGCAGCGTTAGCCTACCGAGCACAGATACGCAGTATTTT. This translates into CSVSLPSTDTQYF. The chain employs TRBV29-1 and TRBJ2-3; D ambiguous. CDR1 and CDR2 from the germline V gene are SQVTM and ANQGSEA. Trimming removed 5 bases from V and 0 bases from J, with 9 bases in between. The CDR3 loop spans 13 amino acids.

As for this clonotype: Little can be read into the size of this beta chain, an off-target read in a library designed for alpha chains. V gene TRBV7-8 combines with J gene TRBJ2-7; TRBD1 aligns across 11 bases. The CDR3 is 15 residues long. The junction had 9 bases not matched to a gene; V was cut back by 4 bases and J by 7 bases. Germline CDR1 reads SGHVS; CDR2 reads FQNEAQ. DNA of the CDR3: TGTGCCAGCAGCTGGCCGGGACAGGGGGTTCGGGAGCAGTACTTC. It translates to CASSWPGQGVREQYF.

With respect to this clonotype: The library was built for alpha chains, so this beta chain is an off-target read and its size means little. This chain links TRBV6-2 or TRBV6-3 with TRBJ1-1, with D unresolved. CDR3 length: 14 residues. Trimming pared 4 bases from V and 0 bases from J, leaving 9 bases between. Germline V gene data show CDR1 as MNHEY and CDR2 as SVGEGT. The CDR3 DNA reads TGTGCCAGCAGTTCCTCCTGGTTGAACACTGAAGCTTTCTTT. It encodes CASSSSWLNTEAFF.

Concerning this clonotype itself: This beta chain is an unintended read in a library built for alpha chains; its size means little. The CDR3 DNA follows: TGTGCCAGCGGGGGGACCTACAATGAGCAGTTCTTC. It translates to CASGGTYNEQFF. J is TRBJ2-1 and V is TRBV28, with D perhaps matching TRBD2 (6 bases). Germline CDR1 MDHEN, CDR2 SYDVKM. This CDR3 comprises 12 residues. V lost 8 bases to trimming and J lost 2 bases, with 7 bases between them.

Concerning this clonotype itself: Found in a library prepared for alpha chains, this beta chain is an off-target read, and its abundance has little meaning. The V gene is TRBV7-8, the J gene TRBJ2-7; no clear D gene. The germline V gene has CDR1 SGHVS and CDR2 FQNEAQ. This CDR3 is 14 amino acids long. The V and J ends lost 5 bases and 6 bases respectively, with 17 bases between them. The CDR3 here is CASSRTADWVEQYF. The CDR3 DNA reads TGTGCCAGCAGCCGGACCGCTGACTGGGTCGAGCAGTACTTC.

Remarks on this clonotype: This beta chain appears as a stray read in a library generated for alpha chains; its size is not informative. This chain uses TRBV6-2 or TRBV6-3 with TRBJ2-7, with D hard to call. Trimming pared 4 bases from V and 4 bases from J, leaving 8 bases between. The germline gives CDR1 MNHEY, CDR2 SVGEGT. This CDR3 has 12 residues. Here the CDR3 reads CASSLEGYEQYF. As DNA, the CDR3 is TGTGCCAGCAGTTTAGAAGGGTACGAGCAGTACTTC.

In regard to this clonotype: This beta chain lies outside the target of a library built for alpha chains; its clone size means little. The chain combines TRBV20-1 with TRBJ1-1; the D gene is possibly TRBD1 (6 bases). CDR3 length: 15 residues. Deletions cut 4 bases from V and 0 bases from J, with 15 bases between. Germline V gives CDR1 DFQATT, CDR2 SNEGSKA (reference sequence). CDR3 coding DNA: TGCAGTGCTACCAGGGGTCTGGGCATGAACACTGAAGCTTTCTTT. It translates to CSATRGLGMNTEAFF.

On this clonotype itself: Because the library targeted alpha chains, this beta chain is an off-target read whose size means little. V usage is TRBV20-1 and J usage is TRBJ1-1; 9 bases align to TRBD1. The V and J ends lost 7 bases and 5 bases, in that order; junction bases with no gene match: 5. From germline, CDR1 is DFQATT and CDR2 SNEGSKA (reference sequence). This CDR3 spans 12 amino acids. The CDR3 is CSVNRGPTEAFF. CDR3 DNA: TGCAGTGTTAACAGGGGGCCGACTGAAGCTTTCTTT.

Details on this clonotype: This beta chain is an unintended read in a library built for alpha chains; its size means little. The chain uses TRBV12-3 or TRBV12-4 and TRBJ2-7; the D gene is possibly TRBD2 (5 bases). V was trimmed by 2 bases and J by 4 bases, leaving 12 bases between them. This CDR3 has 14 residues. CDR3 coding DNA: TGTGCCAGCAGTTTAAAGGGAAGAGGGTACGAGCAGTACTTC. It is translated as CASSLKGRGYEQYF.

Details on this clonotype: This beta chain appears as a stray read in a library generated for alpha chains; its size is not informative. The chain links TRBV29-1 to TRBJ2-1; D is possibly TRBD2 (6 bases). This CDR3 is 17 amino acids long. Per the germline V gene, CDR1 is SQVTM and CDR2 is ANQGSEA. V was pared by 6 bases and J by 0 bases, with 21 bases between. CDR3 amino acids: CSVVRDSTLSSYNEQFF. The CDR3 DNA reads as TGCAGCGTCGTTAGGGACTCCACATTGAGCTCCTACAATGAGCAGTTCTTC.

This clonotype was seen only a few times. This beta chain is a stray sequence in a library constructed for alpha chains; its clone size is not meaningful. For the CDR3, the DNA is TGTGCCAGCAGGGTAGCGGGGGGCAACTACAATGAGCAGTTCTTC. It specifies CASRVAGGNYNEQFF. V usage is TRBV12-3 or TRBV12-4 and J usage is TRBJ2-1, with TRBD2 matching 10 bases. The CDR3 totals 15 residues. V shed 6 bases and J 3 bases; nucleotides not matched to a gene: 5.

Comment on this clonotype: This beta chain is an off-target read within a library intended for alpha chains, so its frequency means little. V gene TRBV6-2 or TRBV6-3 combines with J gene TRBJ2-5, with TRBD2 matching 10 bases. The CDR3 contains 17 residues. Germline values: CDR1 MNHEY, CDR2 SVGEGT. The J segment lost 3 bases and the V segment lost 0 bases, leaving 7 bases of the junction unmatched. CDR3 in amino acids: CASSYSSLAGRKETQYF. CDR3 sequence (DNA): TGTGCCAGCAGTTACTCTTCACTAGCGGGGAGAAAAGAGACCCAGTACTTC.

A note on this clonotype: The size of this beta chain means little, since it is a stray read in a library made for alpha chains. This rearrangement joins TRBV7-9 to TRBJ2-4, with 7 nucleotides matching TRBD2. The CDR3 covers 14 residues. J was trimmed by 6 bases and V by 0 bases; bases with no gene match: 2. CDR1 is SEHNR, CDR2 FQNEAQ, per germline (reference sequence). The CDR3 is CASSLAGGRNIQYF. The CDR3 DNA reads TGTGCCAGCAGCTTAGCGGGGGGGAGAAACATTCAGTACTTC.

Of note for this clonotype: This beta chain turned up in a library designed for alpha chains; as an off-target read, its abundance says little. The rearrangement links TRBV7-8 to TRBJ2-1; D gene unclear. Germline assignment: CDR1 SGHVS and CDR2 FQNEAQ. The CDR3 is 13 residues long. V was shortened by 5 bases and J by 4 bases, with 9 bases between the two germline ends. In nucleotides, the CDR3 is TGTGCCAGCAGCCATGGCGTGTACAATGAGCAGTTCTTC. The encoded protein is CASSHGVYNEQFF.

This clonotype was picked up one time. Because the library targeted alpha chains, this beta chain is an off-target read whose size means little. The V call is TRBV6-5, the J call TRBJ2-7; 8 nucleotides align to TRBD1. V lost 4 bases and J lost 2; bases outside the gene matches: 4. Per the germline V gene, CDR1 is MNHEY and CDR2 is SVGAGI. CDR3 size: 14 residues. The CDR3 bases are TGTGCCAGCAGTTCTGGACAGGGAGCCTACGAGCAGTACTTC. Its translation: CASSSGQGAYEQYF.

Points on this clonotype: With the library built for alpha chains, this beta chain is off target and its frequency is not meaningful. The chain has TRBV6-2 or TRBV6-3 and TRBJ1-5; the D gene is possibly TRBD1 (5 bases). The CDR3 has 12 residues. Germline V gene lookup returns CDR1 MNHEY and CDR2 SVGEGT. Trimming left V 7 bases short and J 7 bases short, with 11 bases between. The CDR3 spells CASKRGEQPQHF. CDR3 nucleotides: TGTGCCAGCAAGCGGGGGGAGCAGCCCCAGCATTTT.

Comments on this clonotype: This beta chain is a stray sequence in a library constructed for alpha chains; its clone size is not meaningful. The chain uses TRBV11-2 and TRBJ2-3, with a weak D call TRBD1 (6 bases). CDR1 is SGHAT, CDR2 FQNNGV, per germline. Trimming cost V 6 bases and J 2 bases, with 9 bases left between them. The CDR3 extends over 13 amino acids. The CDR3 reads CASRGAVTDTQYF. CDR3 sequence (DNA): TGTGCCAGCAGGGGGGCAGTCACAGATACGCAGTATTTT.